A selection of T cell receptor beta chains follows, all from one sample in a study of Ad26.COV2.S vaccination and SARS-CoV-2 variants. Sequencing used immunoSEQ multiplex PCR; TCRdb keeps in-frame clones, though not all of them. The repertoire includes nearly 400,000 clones, approximately 90% of them detected once, and about 1.9% sits in the top ten. The starting material was peripheral blood, obtained in a trial of Ad26.COV2.S vaccine versus placebo. Receptors originate from a person between 18 and 60 years old who received the Ad26.COV2.S COVID-19 vaccine or a placebo. Each CDR3 is given with its conserved first and last residue. The D gene is left open where the match is weak.

D | J | V | CDR3
NA | TRBJ2-7 | TRBV5-6 | CASSFGVYEQYF
TRBD2 | TRBJ2-3 | TRBV4-2 | CASSQDRWPAGGTDTQYF
NA | TRBJ2-1 | TRBV21-1 | CASSKPLLADTYNEQFF
NA | TRBJ1-2 | TRBV3-1/TRBV3-2 | CASSQARGIGYTF
NA | TRBJ2-5 | TRBV5-4 | CASSFGQSQETQYF
NA | TRBJ1-1 | TRBV7-8 | CASSSLSGPNTEAFF
TRBD2 | TRBJ2-1 | TRBV4-1 | CASSQEASGRYNEQFF
NA | TRBJ2-7 | TRBV3-1/TRBV3-2 | CASSQGLGEQYF
NA | TRBJ2-2 | TRBV4-1 | CASSQDFSGELFF
NA | TRBJ2-5 | TRBV15 | CATSRDARETQYF
NA | TRBJ2-5 | TRBV6-5 | CASSHTGNGEETQYF
TRBD2 | TRBJ2-1 | TRBV7-6 | CASSLLAGGLNEQFF
TRBD2 | TRBJ2-1 | TRBV28 | CASSDSGRWAGNEQFF
TRBD1 | TRBJ2-7 | TRBV2 | CASSRQGVKYEQYF
NA | TRBJ1-3 | TRBV5-6 | CASSQTQGASGNTIYF
TRBD1 | TRBJ2-1 | TRBV3-1/TRBV3-2 | CASSQEGGGEQFF
TRBD1 | TRBJ1-5 | TRBV19 | CASSIELGTGGGNQPQHF
NA | TRBJ1-1 | TRBV11-2 | CASSLQGNTEAFF
NA | TRBJ2-7 | TRBV2 | CASTTDSAYSYEQYF
NA | TRBJ2-1 | TRBV9 | CASSGGTFRADNEQFF
NA | TRBJ2-1 | TRBV4-2 | CASSQEGPGAARNEQFF
NA | TRBJ1-1 | TRBV6-5 | CASRSPQGTEAFF
TRBD1 | TRBJ2-7 | TRBV7-6 | CASSLNRDSSYEQYF
NA | TRBJ2-3 | TRBV5-1 | CASSVSTDTQYF
NA | TRBJ2-5 | TRBV30 | CAWSGTSAWETQYF
TRBD1 | TRBJ2-7 | TRBV6-5 | CASSPRQGPSYEQYF
TRBD1 | TRBJ1-1 | TRBV24-1 | CATSGQPGQGGTEAFF
NA | TRBJ2-4 | TRBV12-3/TRBV12-4 | CASSLAGNIQYF
TRBD1 | TRBJ1-1 | TRBV18 | CASSPLRDRGRWKDTEAFF
TRBD2 | TRBJ2-1 | TRBV9 | CASSVTGGSYNEQFF
TRBD2 | TRBJ2-7 | TRBV9 | CASSISERGSYEQYF
TRBD1 | TRBJ2-7 | TRBV25-1 | CASSATGTGAYEQYF
NA | TRBJ2-7 | TRBV18 | CASSPSRVSSYEQYF
TRBD1 | TRBJ1-4 | TRBV4-2 | CASSQVQGGEKLFF
TRBD1 | TRBJ1-2 | TRBV11-3 | CASSLDRGTVYGYTF
NA | TRBJ2-1 | TRBV6-1 | CASSEGNPSSYNEQFF
NA | TRBJ1-4 | TRBV6-5 | CASSNSGKLFF
NA | TRBJ2-7 | TRBV11-2 | CASSLDGRPSYEQYF
TRBD1 | TRBJ2-7 | TRBV5-6 | CASRKGQEDEQYF
NA | TRBJ2-2 | TRBV5-6 | CASSSNTGELFF
TRBD1 | TRBJ2-7 | TRBV9 | CASSTRQGGEYEQYF
TRBD2 | TRBJ2-1 | TRBV6-2/TRBV6-3 | CASIPGLAGVNEQFF
TRBD1 | TRBJ1-5 | TRBV19 | CASLTGNNQPQHF
NA | TRBJ1-1 | TRBV5-4 | CASSQQGLRGEAFF
TRBD1 | TRBJ1-2 | TRBV19 | CASSQTGVNYGYTF
TRBD2 | TRBJ2-7 | TRBV28 | CASRGRSGITGYF